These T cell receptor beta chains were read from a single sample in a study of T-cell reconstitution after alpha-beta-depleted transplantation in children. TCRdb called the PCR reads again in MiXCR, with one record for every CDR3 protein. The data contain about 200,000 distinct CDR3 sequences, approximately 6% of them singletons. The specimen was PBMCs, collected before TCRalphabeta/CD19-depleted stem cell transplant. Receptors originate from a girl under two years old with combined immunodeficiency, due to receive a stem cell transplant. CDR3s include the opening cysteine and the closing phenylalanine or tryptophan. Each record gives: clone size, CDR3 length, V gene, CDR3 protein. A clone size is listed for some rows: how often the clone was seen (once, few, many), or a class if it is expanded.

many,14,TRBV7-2,CASSLVPENTEAFF
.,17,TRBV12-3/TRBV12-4,CASSLVTAAVGADTQYF
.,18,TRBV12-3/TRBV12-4,CACCLGQGSSGLSYEQYF
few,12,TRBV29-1,CSVARRDRKQFF
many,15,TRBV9,CASSVGGATNTEAFF
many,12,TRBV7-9,CASSFLVDTQYF
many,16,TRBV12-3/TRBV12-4,CASSQGQPSSYNEQFF
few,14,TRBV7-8,CASSVTGVNTEAFF
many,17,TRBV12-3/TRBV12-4,CASSFIEAPTNTGELFF
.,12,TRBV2,CASSEKGESKNF
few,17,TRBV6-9,CASSYSTGLKSYNEQFF
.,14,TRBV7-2,CASSYTTGNYGYTF
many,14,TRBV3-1,CASSQGTGGNEQFF
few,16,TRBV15,CATSRAPREGKNIQYF
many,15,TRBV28,CASRQGRGSPNEQFF
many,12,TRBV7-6,CALGAGVGELFF